The 24 T cell receptor beta chains below all came from one sample that was sequenced in a study of T cells of healthy individuals. TCRdb reanalysed the 5' RACE reads using MiXCR and keeps one entry per CDR3 protein. The data show around 63,000 distinct CDR3 sequences, 15% to 20% seen once. Source of these receptors: a human donor in good health.

The chain combines TRBV29-1 with TRBJ1-5; TRBD1 is a possible D gene (6 bases). The CDR3 loop spans 13 amino acids. The ends were cut back, 5 bases at V and 4 bases at J, with 12 bases in the middle. The V gene's germline CDR1 is SQVTM and CDR2 ANQGSEA. CDR3 region: CSVLEGGNQPQHF. The CDR3 DNA follows: TGCAGCGTTTTGGAGGGGGGTAATCAGCCCCAGCATTTT.

This clonotype was counted at least ten times. The chain links TRBV7-2 to TRBJ2-5; D not certain. V was cut by 5 bases and J by 5 bases, with 9 bases left in between. CDR3 length: 12 amino acids. Germline values: CDR1 SGHTA, CDR2 FQGNSA. Here the CDR3 reads CASSLISETQYF. As DNA, the CDR3 is TGTGCCAGCAGCCTCATTTCTGAGACCCAGTACTTC.

The sample holds many counts of this clonotype. The chain is built from TRBV2 and TRBJ1-2, with D uncertain. V was clipped by 4 bases and J by 7 bases, with 13 bases between them. CDR1 and CDR2 (germline): SNHLY, FYNNEI. The CDR3 is 13 residues long. CDR3 protein: CASSGVGFIGYTF. The CDR3 DNA sequence: TGTGCCAGCAGTGGGGTAGGGTTTATTGGCTACACCTTC.

This CDR3 is CASSITDSYNEQFF. DNA of the CDR3: TGTGCCAGTAGTATCACTGATAGCTACAATGAGCAGTTCTTC. This chain joins TRBV19 and TRBJ2-1; D not resolved. Germline lookup yields CDR1 LNHDA and CDR2 SQIVND (reference sequence). The CDR3 runs 14 residues. With 3 bases removed from V and 3 bases from J, the gap between germline ends came to 9 bases.

This sequence joins TRBV6-5 and TRBJ1-5; D remains ambiguous. This CDR3 spans 13 amino acids. With 2 bases removed from V and 3 bases from J, the gap between germline ends came to 5 bases. Germline loops: CDR1 MNHEY, CDR2 SVGAGI. The CDR3 sequence is CASSYDLNQPQHF. In DNA, the CDR3 is TGTGCCAGCAGTTACGATCTCAATCAGCCCCAGCATTTT.

The chain links TRBV7-2 to TRBJ1-5; D might be TRBD1 (5 bases). This CDR3 comprises 15 residues. Germline values: CDR1 SGHTA, CDR2 FQGNSA. The ends were cut back, 1 base at V and 5 bases at J, with 12 bases in the middle. The CDR3 here is CASSLVQGAHQPQHF. In nucleotides, the CDR3 is TGTGCCAGCAGCTTAGTACAAGGGGCACATCAGCCCCAGCATTTT. Supplemented by reference TRBV7-2 and TRBJ1-5, the full variable domain reads GAGVSQSPSNKVTEKGKDVELRCDPISGHTALYWYRQSLGQGLEFLIYFQGNSAPDKSGLPSDRFSAERTGGSVSTLTIQRTQQEDSAVYLCASSLVQGAHQPQHFGDGTRLSIL.

This clonotype was seen ten or more times. The chain combines TRBV7-2 with TRBJ2-2, with D hard to call. Germline V gives CDR1 SGHTA, CDR2 FQGNSA. Trimming shortened V by 5 bases and J by 3 bases, and 10 bases separated the two germline ends. The CDR3 sequence is 14 residues long. The CDR3 protein is CASSQHRYTGELFF. Written as DNA, the CDR3 is TGTGCCAGCAGCCAACATCGTTACACCGGGGAGCTGTTTTTT.

The chain uses TRBV12-3 or TRBV12-4 and TRBJ1-4, with D unclear. CDR3 size: 16 residues. V was cut by 2 bases and J by 0 bases, with 10 bases left in between. In DNA, the CDR3 is TGTGCCAGCAGTTTACAAGGAGGGACAACTAATGAAAAACTGTTTTTT. Its translation is CASSLQGGTTNEKLFF.

This clonotype was observed at least ten times. V and J are TRBV30 and TRBJ2-1; a weak D match, TRBD2 (6 bases). V was cut by 1 base and J by 7 bases, with 14 bases left in between. Germline CDR1 GTSNPN, CDR2 SVGIG (reference sequence). The CDR3 has 14 amino acids. CDR3 in DNA: TGTGCCTGGAGTGGTGTGACTAGTGGGAATGAGCAGTTCTTC. Protein: CAWSGVTSGNEQFF.

This clonotype was seen repeatedly, ten times or more. This chain joins TRBV18 and TRBJ2-3, with 12 bases aligning to TRBD2. The CDR3 consists of 16 residues. The germline V gene encodes CDR1 KGHSH and CDR2 LQKENI. The J segment lost 4 bases and the V segment lost 3 bases, leaving 5 bases of the junction unmatched. CDR3 amino acids: CASSPLAGGPADTQYF. The CDR3 DNA is TGTGCCAGCTCACCCCTAGCGGGGGGGCCTGCAGATACGCAGTATTTT.

This clonotype occurred a few times. The V gene is TRBV7-9, the J gene TRBJ2-7; 10 bases are a match to TRBD1. The CDR3 consists of 16 residues. The V gene end was trimmed by 2 bases and the J gene end by 2 bases; junction bases not matched to a gene: 6. Germline assignment: CDR1 SEHNR and CDR2 FQNEAQ (reference sequence). The CDR3: CASSLIVGTGAYEQYF. The DNA of the CDR3 is TGTGCCAGCAGCTTAATAGTGGGGACAGGGGCCTACGAGCAGTACTTC.

This clonotype was seen ten or more times. The CDR3 region is CATHRGPVDEQFF. CDR3 in DNA: TGTGCCACCCACCGTGGGCCGGTGGATGAGCAGTTCTTC. This rearrangement joins TRBV15 to TRBJ2-1; D gene uncertain. V was pared by 8 bases and J by 8 bases, with 16 bases between. The length of the CDR3 is 13 residues. Per the germline V gene, CDR1 is LNHNV and CDR2 is YYDKDF (reference sequence).

In its sample, this clonotype was seen many times. V and J are TRBV20-1 and TRBJ2-3, with D unclear. Germline-derived CDR1 and CDR2 are DFQATT and SNEGSKA (reference sequence). The CDR3 is 14 amino acids. V was clipped by 3 bases and J by 0 bases, with 10 bases between them. The CDR3, as DNA: TGCAGTGCTAGCTTGAGGCATAGCACAGATACGCAGTATTTT. Protein sequence: CSASLRHSTDTQYF.

At least ten counts were recorded for this clonotype. The chain couples TRBV5-1 to TRBJ2-4, with a tentative D call TRBD1 (6 bases). V gave up 0 bases and J gave up 7 bases, with 8 bases separating them. The CDR3 sequence is 13 residues long. CDR1 and CDR2 from the germline V gene are SGHRS and YFSETQ. CDR3 DNA: TGCGCCAGCAGCTTGGGGCAGGGGAACATTCAGTACTTC. It translates to CASSLGQGNIQYF.

There are many counts of this clonotype. The J gene is TRBJ2-1, the V gene TRBV12-3 or TRBV12-4, with 8 bases fitting TRBD2. The V gene end was trimmed by 8 bases and the J gene end by 4 bases; junction bases not matched to a gene: 7. The CDR3 loop spans 14 amino acids. In DNA form, the CDR3 reads TGTGCCAGCCCGGTGAGCGGGAGTTACAATGAGCAGTTCTTC. Its protein is CASPVSGSYNEQFF.

There are many counts of this clonotype. V gene TRBV18 combines with J gene TRBJ2-7; D uncertain. Germline CDR1 KGHSH, CDR2 LQKENI. The CDR3 has 13 residues. V dropped 5 bases and J dropped 7 bases, with 15 bases sitting between them. Here the CDR3 reads CASSADGPGEQYF. The CDR3 region has the DNA TGTGCCAGCTCAGCGGACGGTCCTGGGGAGCAGTACTTC. The variable domain in full, completed from reference TRBV18 and TRBJ2-7, reads NAGVMQNPRHLVRRRGQEARLRCSPMKGHSHVYWYRQLPEEGLKFMVYLQKENIIDESGMPKERFSAEFPKEGPSILRIQQVVRGDSAAYFCASSADGPGEQYFGPGTRLTVT.

This clonotype was picked up a small number of times. The chain employs TRBV2 and TRBJ2-1; the match to TRBD2 covers 10 bases. The junction had 8 bases not matched to a gene; V was cut back by 2 bases and J by 4 bases. The CDR3 runs 17 residues. Looked up from germline, CDR1 is SNHLY and CDR2 is FYNNEI. This chain's CDR3 is CASSELRLAGPYNEQFF. CDR3 nucleotide sequence: TGTGCCAGCAGTGAACTTCGACTAGCGGGTCCTTACAATGAGCAGTTCTTC. The variable domain in full, with the rest retrieved from reference TRBV2 and TRBJ2-1, is EPEVTQTPSHQVTQMGQEVILRCVPISNHLYFYWYRQILGQKVEFLVSFYNNEISEKSEIFDDQFSVERPDGSNFTLKIRSTKLEDSAMYFCASSELRLAGPYNEQFFGPGTRLTVL.

The chain recombines TRBV7-9 with TRBJ2-7; 7 nucleotides line up with TRBD1. The CDR3 runs 14 residues. The germline V gene encodes CDR1 SEHNR and CDR2 FQNEAQ (reference sequence). V shed 3 bases, J shed 5 bases, and the junction held 7 bases outside the gene matches. The CDR3 nucleotides are TGTGCCAGCAGCTTTACAGGGGTCCGGGACGAGCAGTACTTC. Its protein is CASSFTGVRDEQYF.

Note on this clonotype: This may be a read error: a much more frequent sequence differs by one nucleotide. The chain carries TRBV9 and TRBJ2-6, with TRBD2 matching 10 bases. Germline V gene data show CDR1 as SGDLS and CDR2 as YYNGEE. V trimming: 0 bases; J trimming: 0 bases; junction bases outside the gene matches: 3. CDR3 size: 18 residues. The CDR3 bases are TGTGCCAGCAGCGTAGAAGCGGGAGGGAACTCTGGGGCCAACGTCCTGACTTTC. This gives the protein CASSVEAGGNSGANVLTF.

This rearrangement joins TRBV12-3 or TRBV12-4 to TRBJ2-1, with 8 bases fitting TRBD2. The CDR3 length is 12 residues. This CDR3 reads CVSGSSYNEQFF. The CDR3 DNA reads as TGTGTAAGCGGGAGCTCCTACAATGAGCAGTTCTTC.

In this sample, this clonotype turned up a few times. This rearrangement joins TRBV2 to TRBJ1-5; tentative D call: TRBD1 (5 bases). V was pared by 5 bases and J by 7 bases, with 18 bases between. This CDR3 is 15 amino acids long. Looked up from germline, CDR1 is SNHLY and CDR2 is FYNNEI. For the CDR3, the DNA is TGTGCCAGCAGTTTCCACGGCGGGACTGACCAGCCCCAGCATTTT. The encoded protein is CASSFHGGTDQPQHF.

This clonotype was seen repeatedly, ten times or more. This chain connects TRBV5-1 to TRBJ1-1, with D possibly matching TRBD1 (5 bases). V was cut by 5 bases and J by 3 bases, with 11 bases left in between. CDR1 and CDR2 from the germline V gene are SGHRS and YFSETQ. The CDR3 is made up of 13 amino acids. This chain's CDR3 is CASRPWGDTEAFF. The CDR3 DNA reads as TGCGCCAGCAGACCCTGGGGCGACACTGAAGCTTTCTTT.

This chain joins TRBV5-1 and TRBJ2-1; D unclear. Germline lookup yields CDR1 SGHRS and CDR2 YFSETQ. V lost 1 base and J lost 2, with 7 bases in between. This CDR3 comprises 14 residues. The CDR3 region is CASSLSQPYNEQFF. The DNA of the CDR3 is TGCGCCAGCAGCTTGAGCCAACCCTACAATGAGCAGTTCTTC. The variable domain in full, with the rest retrieved from reference TRBV5-1 and TRBJ2-1, is KAGVTQTPRYLIKTRGQQVTLSCSPISGHRSVSWYQQTPGQGLQFLFEYFSETQRNKGNFPGRFSGRQFSNSRSEMNVSTLELGDSALYLCASSLSQPYNEQFFGPGTRLTVL.

The rearrangement uses TRBV11-1 and TRBJ2-5, with TRBD2 matching 13 bases. The CDR3 sequence is 15 residues long. V shed 6 bases and J 7 bases; nucleotides not matched to a gene: 8. CDR1 and CDR2 from the germline V gene are SGHAT and FQDESV (reference sequence). The CDR3 nucleotides read TGTGCCAGCAGGGGGACTAGCGGGGTCCCTACGACCCAGTACTTC. This encodes CASRGTSGVPTTQYF.